These 3 T cell receptor beta chains originate from one sample sequenced in a study of tumor and adjacent non-tumor tissue in lung cancer. The template was RNA from unsorted bulk tissue. This non-tumor lung sample came from over 3 cm beyond the tumor edge. Three rounds of nested PCR, following a modified ARM-PCR protocol, produced the TCRbeta library. TCRdb reprocessed the multiplex PCR reads with MiXCR, giving one entry per CDR3 protein. The sample shows 50,000 to 60,000 distinct CDR3 sequences, 74% of them seen only once. Sequencing was carried out using distant non-tumor lung tissue. These TCRs come from a woman aged 60-75 years with non-small cell lung cancer.

In its sample, this clonotype was seen once. The junction differs from germline at one of its ends, possibly a read error. The chain recombines TRBV4-3 with TRBJ2-4; D gene ambiguous. Germline values: CDR1 LGHNA, CDR2 YSLEER. CDR3 size: 17 residues. The CDR3 DNA reads TGCGCCAGCAGCCAAGATATTAGGGAATTGGGTCAAAACATTCAGAACTTC. This codes for CASSQDIRELGQNIQNF.

This clonotype came up once. An end of the junction does not agree with germline; a read error may underlie this. CDR3 region: CSLRDRNAQSAQYF. The CDR3 nucleotides are TGCAGTCTCCGGGACAGGAATGCACAGAGTGCGCAATATTTT. The chain has TRBV29-1 and TRBJ2-3; 8 bases match TRBD1. The CDR3 has 14 amino acids. Germline V gives CDR1 SQVTM, CDR2 ANQGSEA.

About this clonotype: One junction end does not reproduce the germline sequence, and a read error may be involved. The rearrangement joins TRBV10-3 to TRBJ2-7; 10 bases line up with TRBD2. The CDR3 consists of 14 residues. Germline V gene sequence: CDR1 ENHRY, CDR2 SYGVKD. The CDR3 sequence is CAINAWTSGYEQYF. The CDR3 DNA reads as TGTGCCATCAATGCCTGGACTAGCGGATACGAGCAGTATTTC.